This TCR beta chain was observed in a study of cytomegalovirus exposure and HLA in healthy donors. Study findings and constraints: Based on reports, TCR beta sequences accurately predicted HLA-A and HLA-B alleles for most subjects.

For this clone: Its antigen remains unknown.

Trimming cost V 4 bases and J 1 base, with 7 bases left between them. The CDR3 loop spans 13 amino acids. Germline V gene lookup returns CDR1 SNHLY and CDR2 FYNNEI. 13 Jbeta primers and 60 Vbeta primers were used for the PCR. Sequenced by immunoSEQ multiplex PCR; TCRdb stores in-frame clones only, minus some. Counted here are around 190,000 clones, about nine tenths occurring once; the ten biggest clones make up about 1.1%. The origin of this receptor is a boy under 10 years old in good health and CMV-seronegative. The chain uses TRBV2 and TRBJ1-1; no definite D call. Sequencing input: PBMCs. DNA for the CDR3: TGTGCCAGCAGTGTAGGAGGGAACACTGAAGCTTTCTTT. Its translation is CASSVGGNTEAFF. Drawing the rest from reference TRBV2 and TRBJ1-1, the complete variable domain is EPEVTQTPSHQVTQMGQEVILRCVPISNHLYFYWYRQILGQKVEFLVSFYNNEISEKSEIFDDQFSVERPDGSNFTLKIRSTKLEDSAMYFCASSVGGNTEAFFGQGTRLTVV.